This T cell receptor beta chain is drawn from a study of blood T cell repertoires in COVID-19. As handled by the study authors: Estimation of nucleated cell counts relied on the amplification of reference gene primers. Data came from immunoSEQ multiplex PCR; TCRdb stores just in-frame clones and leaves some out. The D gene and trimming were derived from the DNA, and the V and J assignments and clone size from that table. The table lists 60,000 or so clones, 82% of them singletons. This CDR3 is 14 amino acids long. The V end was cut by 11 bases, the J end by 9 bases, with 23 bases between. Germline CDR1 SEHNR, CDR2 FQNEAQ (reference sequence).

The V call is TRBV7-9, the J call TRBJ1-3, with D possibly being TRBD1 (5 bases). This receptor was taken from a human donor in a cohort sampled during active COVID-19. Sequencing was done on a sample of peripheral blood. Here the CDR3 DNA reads TGTGCCCCGGGGGGTCTGCACAGGATCGGCACCATATATTTT. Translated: CAPGGLHRIGTIYF.